This T cell receptor beta chain was sequenced in a study of cytomegalovirus exposure and HLA in healthy donors (dated by TCRdb to about 2017). Describing the broader study: A later analysis indicated that the 120 validation repertoires were generated on the platform also employed for the 720 or so repertoires of the first cohort. In addition to the first cohort of roughly 670 subjects, a separate validation cohort of approximately 110 different subjects was used. The study aimed to test whether signatures of past pathogen exposure could be identified by cataloging public T cell receptors. High-throughput TCR immunosequencing, statistical association of individual TCRs with disease status, and machine learning were combined to predict cytomegalovirus infection status. General study outcomes and caveats: The classifier was reported to diagnose cytomegalovirus status with high specificity and sensitivity in both the original cohort and the validation cohort. The authors suggested that the approach could potentially be generalized to other disease states and immunological phenotypes. In the study, around 160 TCR beta chains were listed as associated with cytomegalovirus. In vitro tests confirmed that a few of the cytomegalovirus-associated TCR beta chains recognize cytomegalovirus antigens. In a later analysis, TCRs clustered in the first cohort were found to also tend to co-occur in the 120 or so validation repertoires, with about 93% of cluster scores above 0. A later analysis lacked HLA typing for the validation cohort, so it scored co-occurrence in that cohort across all 110 or so repertoires. Most TCR sequences were observed very rarely across donors, whereas some public TCRs were present in many individuals.

The protocol used for the library was the immunoSEQ multiplex PCR assay. The authors' pipeline ran thus. A statistical classification framework was developed to diagnose cytomegalovirus status using the catalog of TCR beta chain sequences. In TCRdb, the immuneACCESS table is reduced to in-frame sequences with V and J assigned. These tables do not hold every clone; where another copy was compared, an unresolved V gene accounts for under half, and the others remain unexplained. The DNA was the basis for D and trimming; V, J and clone size are from that table. Across this sample there are tens of thousands of clones, with roughly 90% seen only once. The ten largest make up 0.8% to 1.2% of the sample. CDR1 LNHDA and CDR2 SQIVND were looked up in the germline V gene (reference sequence). Deletion took 3 bases off V and 5 bases off J, with a span of 7 bases between the germline ends. From the cysteine up to the phenylalanine, the CDR3 has a length of 12 residues. The retained sequence is limited to the CDR3, 36 bases, with the frame set at the first base.

With respect to this clone: What antigen it recognizes has not been identified. Per-base qualities were not stored, and no clone one base away is much larger.

Separate from the approximately 700-subject first cohort, the validation cohort of about 130 subjects was the group to which the donors belonged. The source is a man aged 18 to 35 in good health and CMV-seronegative. The rearrangement joined TRBV19 to TRBJ2-5; TRBD1 is perhaps the D gene, given 6 matching bases. The sequenced material came from PBMCs. The CDR3 protein: CASSMQGETQYF. The bases are TGTGCCAGTAGTATGCAGGGGGAGACCCAGTACTTC.